Here is one T cell receptor (beta chain) with its context. Its specificity is unknown. PCR was performed using 60 Vbeta and 13 Jbeta primers. Profiling relied on immunoSEQ multiplex PCR, and the TCRdb table lists in-frame clones only, not all of them. Counted here are nearly 300,000 clones, roughly 89% occurring once; the ten biggest clones make up roughly 4%. The CDR3 consists of 15 residues. V shed 5 bases and J shed 3 bases, with 19 bases lying between them. Per the germline V gene, CDR1 is SQVTM and CDR2 is ANQGSEA. The record originates from a study of cytomegalovirus exposure and HLA in healthy donors. Findings and limits, study-wide: The study reported that TCR beta sequences accurately predicted HLA-A and HLA-B alleles in most subjects. In a later analysis, most CMV-associated TCR beta chains appeared HLA-restricted.

This chain links TRBV29-1 with TRBJ1-2; D possibly corresponds to TRBD1 (5 bases). The source material was PBMCs. The source is a man in his forties in good health and CMV-seropositive. CDR3 region: CSVRVAGPNHYGYTF. The CDR3 region has the DNA TGCAGCGTTCGAGTAGCGGGGCCGAACCACTATGGCTACACCTTC.